Listed below are T cell receptor beta chains from one sample, sequenced in a study of shared clonotypes between healthy human individuals. Repertoires were generated with immunoSEQ multiplex PCR, while TCRdb's copy carries only in-frame clones and drops some. The sample carries about 300,000 clones, roughly 70% recorded once. Sample: memory CD4+ T cells sorted from blood. The receptors shown here come from a man aged 30 to 39 in good health. Each CDR3 is given with its conserved first and last residue. A D gene is named only where the DNA matches it firmly. Not every row has a clone size; where given, it reads once, few, many or a size class.

v_gene	abundance	j_gene	d_gene	CDR3nt	CDR3aa
TRBV10-3	few	TRBJ1-5	.	TGTGCCATCAGTGAAGGTAGGGGCAGACAGCCCCAGCATTTT	CAISEGRGRQPQHF
TRBV7-6	.	TRBJ1-5	.	TGTGCCAGCAGCTTAGCGGGGGATCAGCCCCAGCATTTT	CASSLAGDQPQHF
TRBV29-1	.	TRBJ1-1	.	TGCAGCGTTAGCGTAACAGAGGCTGAAGCTTTCTTT	CSVSVTEAEAFF
TRBV7-9	.	TRBJ1-4	.	TGTGCCAGCCGAGGCAGAAGCGAAGAAAAACTGTTTTTT	CASRGRSEEKLFF
TRBV7-2	.	TRBJ1-5	TRBD1	TGTGCCAGCAGCGCAAGACAGGGCGCCTATAGCAATCAGCCCCAGCATTTT	CASSARQGAYSNQPQHF
TRBV27	.	TRBJ2-2	.	TGTGCCAGCAGACTCGCAAGGAACACCGGGGAGCTGTTTTTT	CASRLARNTGELFF
TRBV13	.	TRBJ2-7	.	TGTGCCAGCAGCGCGAACAGGATCTCCTACGAGCAGTACTTC	CASSANRISYEQYF
TRBV5-1	.	TRBJ2-7	TRBD1	TGCGCCAGCTCTCGGGACAGGGAGTACGAGCAGTACTTC	CASSRDREYEQYF
TRBV7-3	.	TRBJ2-3	.	TGTGCCAGCAGCCCACCAGGGGGGGATACGCAGTATTTT	CASSPPGGDTQYF
TRBV2	.	TRBJ2-4	.	TGTGCCAGCGCAGGGAACGGCAAAAACATTCAGTACTTC	CASAGNGKNIQYF
TRBV7-2	.	TRBJ2-1	.	TGTGCCAGCAGCAACATAAATGAGCAGTTCTTC	CASSNINEQFF
TRBV6-6	few	TRBJ1-3	TRBD1	TGTGCCAGCAGTACACAGACAGGGTCAGGAAACACCATATATTTT	CASSTQTGSGNTIYF
TRBV18	few	TRBJ1-5	.	TGTGCCAGCTCACGAGGACTACGGAATCAGCCCCAGCATTTT	CASSRGLRNQPQHF
TRBV18	.	TRBJ2-1	TRBD2	TGTGCCAGCTCACCTCGGACTAGCGGGAGTAGCGATGAGCAGTTCTTC	CASSPRTSGSSDEQFF
TRBV7-9	.	TRBJ2-1	.	TGTGCCAGCAGCCTACCCCTCCAGAGGGTTGGTTTCTTC	CASSLPLQRVGFF
TRBV5-1	.	TRBJ2-6	.	TGCGCCAGCAGCTTGGCCAGGCGGACTGGGGCCAACGTCCTGACTTTC	CASSLARRTGANVLTF
TRBV5-5	.	TRBJ2-2	TRBD1	TGTGCCAGCAGGAATACAGGGGACGTATGGACCGGGGAGCTGTTTTTT	CASRNTGDVWTGELFF
TRBV7-9	.	TRBJ2-4	TRBD2	TGTGCCAGCAGCCCTCAGGGGACTAGCGGACGTGTCAAGTTC	CASSPQGTSGRVKF
TRBV9	.	TRBJ2-7	TRBD2	TGTGCCAGCAGCGTCGGACTAGCGGGAGGTAGCTCCTACGAGCAGTACTTC	CASSVGLAGGSSYEQYF
TRBV7-9	.	TRBJ2-7	.	TGTGCCAGCAGCCCTAGCTCCTACGAGCAGTACTTC	CASSPSSYEQYF
TRBV7-9	.	TRBJ1-5	TRBD1	TGTGCCAGCAGCATCGGGACAGGCCACAATCAGCCCCAGCATTTT	CASSIGTGHNQPQHF
TRBV5-5	.	TRBJ2-3	TRBD2	TGTGCCAGCAGCTTGGCACTAGCGGGAAGCACAGATACGCAGTATTTT	CASSLALAGSTDTQYF
TRBV18	.	TRBJ1-3	.	TGTGCCAGCTCAGATTCAGGACCTGGAAACACCATATATTTT	CASSDSGPGNTIYF
TRBV29-1	once	TRBJ2-7	TRBD2	TGCAGCGCCGCTAGCATAGCGGGAGGGCCCTCCTACGAGCAGTACTTC	CSAASIAGGPSYEQYF
TRBV11-2	few	TRBJ2-6	.	TGTGCCAGCTCATTAGGACGCCCGGCGAGCTCTGGGGCCAACGTCCTGACTTTC	CASSLGRPASSGANVLTF
TRBV5-1	.	TRBJ2-7	.	TGCGCCAGCAGCTTGGGGCTGGAAATTGCCTACGAGCAGTACTTC	CASSLGLEIAYEQYF
TRBV7-2	.	TRBJ2-5	TRBD2	TGTGCCAGCTCCCGGGGGGTGGCGGAGACCCAGTACTTC	CASSRGVAETQYF
TRBV10-3	few	TRBJ2-2	.	TGTGCCATCAGTGAGTCCAGGCTTAGCCTCAACACCGGGGAGCTGTTTTTT	CAISESRLSLNTGELFF
TRBV5-1	.	TRBJ2-7	TRBD2	TGCGCCAGCAGCCAAGGACTAGCGGGGCTCTACGAGCAGTACTTC	CASSQGLAGLYEQYF
TRBV2	.	TRBJ2-1	.	TGTGCCAGCAAAAAGCGGCTAGACAATGAGCAGTTCTTC	CASKKRLDNEQFF
TRBV28	.	TRBJ1-4	.	TGTGCCAGCAGTTCACAGGGAGGCAGAATGGAAAAACTGTTTTTT	CASSSQGGRMEKLFF
TRBV6-5	.	TRBJ2-7	.	TGTGCCAGCAGTCCCGGGACTTGGGTGGCCGAGCAGTACTTC	CASSPGTWVAEQYF
TRBV27	.	TRBJ1-4	.	TGTGCCAGCAGTCCCATTCGAGGACTGTTTTTT	CASSPIRGLFF
TRBV6-5	few	TRBJ2-5	.	TGTGCCAGCCATTCAACGAGGACCTTCCAAGAGACCCAGTACTTC	CASHSTRTFQETQYF
TRBV27	.	TRBJ2-1	TRBD2	TGTGCCAGCAGTGAATGGACCGGGACTAGGGACTTGAATGAGCAGTTCTTC	CASSEWTGTRDLNEQFF
TRBV11-3	.	TRBJ2-1	TRBD2	TGTGCCAGCAGCTCTCTAGCGGGGGATGAGCAGTTCTTC	CASSSLAGDEQFF
TRBV30	few	TRBJ1-4	.	TGTGCCTGGAGTCCCGGGAGGGTTGGGGGTGAAAAACTGTTTTTT	CAWSPGRVGGEKLFF
TRBV15	.	TRBJ2-7	TRBD1	TGTGCCACCAGCAGAGGCCGGGACAGAGACTACGAGCAGTACTTC	CATSRGRDRDYEQYF
TRBV4-3	.	TRBJ2-7	.	TGCGCCAGCAGCCAAGATCCCGACAGGCCCTACGAGCAGTACTTC	CASSQDPDRPYEQYF
TRBV19	few	TRBJ2-7	TRBD2	TGTGCCAGTAGTCCCGGGACTAGCGGGAGAGTAAACGAGCAGTACTTC	CASSPGTSGRVNEQYF